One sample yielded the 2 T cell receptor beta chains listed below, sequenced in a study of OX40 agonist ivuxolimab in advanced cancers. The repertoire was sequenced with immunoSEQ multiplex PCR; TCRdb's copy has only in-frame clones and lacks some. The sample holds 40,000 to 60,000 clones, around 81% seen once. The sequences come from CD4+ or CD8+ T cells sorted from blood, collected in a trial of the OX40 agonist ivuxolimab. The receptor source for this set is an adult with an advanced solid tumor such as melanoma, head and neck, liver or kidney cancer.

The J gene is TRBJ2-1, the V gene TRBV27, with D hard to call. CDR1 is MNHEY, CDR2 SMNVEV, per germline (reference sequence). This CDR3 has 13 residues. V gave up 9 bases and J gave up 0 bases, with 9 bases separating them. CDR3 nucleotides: TGTGCCAGTAGACAAAGCTCCTACAATGAGCAGTTCTTC. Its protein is CASRQSSYNEQFF.

As DNA, the CDR3 is TGCGCCAGCAGCCCCGGGGAGGGACCCTATGGCTACACCTTC. Translated, it gives CASSPGEGPYGYTF. The chain combines TRBV5-1 with TRBJ1-2; TRBD1 might be the D (5 bases). Deletions cut 4 bases from V and 4 bases from J, with 14 bases between. The CDR3 length is 14 residues. The V gene's germline CDR1 is SGHRS and CDR2 YFSETQ.